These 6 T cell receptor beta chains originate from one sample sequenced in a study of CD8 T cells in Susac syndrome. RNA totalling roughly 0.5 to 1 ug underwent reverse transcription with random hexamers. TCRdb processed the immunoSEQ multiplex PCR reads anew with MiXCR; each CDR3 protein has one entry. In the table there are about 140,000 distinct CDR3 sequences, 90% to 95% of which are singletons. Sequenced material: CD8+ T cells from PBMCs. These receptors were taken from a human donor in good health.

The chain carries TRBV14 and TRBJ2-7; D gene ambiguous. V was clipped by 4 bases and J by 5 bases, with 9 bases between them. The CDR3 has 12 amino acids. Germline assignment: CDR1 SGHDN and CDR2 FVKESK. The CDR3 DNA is TGTGCCAGCAGCCCCGCTGGTGACGAGCAGTACTTC. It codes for CASSPAGDEQYF.

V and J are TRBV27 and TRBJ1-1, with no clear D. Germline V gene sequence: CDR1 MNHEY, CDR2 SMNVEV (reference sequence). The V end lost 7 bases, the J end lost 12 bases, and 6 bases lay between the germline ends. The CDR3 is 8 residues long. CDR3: CASKVSFF. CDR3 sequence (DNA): TGTGCCAGCAAAGTCTCTTTCTTT.

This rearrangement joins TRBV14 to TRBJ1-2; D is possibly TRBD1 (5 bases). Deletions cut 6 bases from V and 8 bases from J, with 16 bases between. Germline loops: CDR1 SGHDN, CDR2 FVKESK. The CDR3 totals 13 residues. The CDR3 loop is CASRRDGEEGYTF. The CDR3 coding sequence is TGTGCCAGCAGGCGGGACGGCGAGGAAGGCTACACCTTC.

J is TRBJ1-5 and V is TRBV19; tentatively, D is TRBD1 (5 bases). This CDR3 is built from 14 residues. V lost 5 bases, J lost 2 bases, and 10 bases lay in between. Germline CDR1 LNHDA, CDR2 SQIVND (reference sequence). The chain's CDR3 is CASSLWGGNQPQHF. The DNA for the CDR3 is TGTGCCAGTAGTCTTTGGGGGGGCAATCAGCCCCAGCATTTT.

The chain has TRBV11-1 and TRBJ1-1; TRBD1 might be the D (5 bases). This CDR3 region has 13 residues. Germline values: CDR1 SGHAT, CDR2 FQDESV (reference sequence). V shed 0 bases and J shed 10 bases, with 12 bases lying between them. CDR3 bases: TGTGCCAGCAGCTTAGCGAGCGGCAGGGCAGCTTTCTTT. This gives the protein CASSLASGRAAFF. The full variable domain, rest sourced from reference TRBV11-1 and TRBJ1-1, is EAEVAQSPRYKITEKSQAVAFWCDPISGHATLYWYRQILGQGPELLVQFQDESVVDDSQLPKDRFSAERLKGVDSTLKIQPAELGDSAMYLCASSLASGRAAFFGQGTRLTVV.

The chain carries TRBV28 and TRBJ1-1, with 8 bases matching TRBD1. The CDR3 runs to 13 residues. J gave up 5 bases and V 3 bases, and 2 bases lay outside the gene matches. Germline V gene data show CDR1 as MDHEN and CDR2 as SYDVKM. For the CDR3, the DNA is TGTGCCAGCAGTTTCAGGGGGCGAACTGAAGCTTTCTTT. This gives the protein CASSFRGRTEAFF.